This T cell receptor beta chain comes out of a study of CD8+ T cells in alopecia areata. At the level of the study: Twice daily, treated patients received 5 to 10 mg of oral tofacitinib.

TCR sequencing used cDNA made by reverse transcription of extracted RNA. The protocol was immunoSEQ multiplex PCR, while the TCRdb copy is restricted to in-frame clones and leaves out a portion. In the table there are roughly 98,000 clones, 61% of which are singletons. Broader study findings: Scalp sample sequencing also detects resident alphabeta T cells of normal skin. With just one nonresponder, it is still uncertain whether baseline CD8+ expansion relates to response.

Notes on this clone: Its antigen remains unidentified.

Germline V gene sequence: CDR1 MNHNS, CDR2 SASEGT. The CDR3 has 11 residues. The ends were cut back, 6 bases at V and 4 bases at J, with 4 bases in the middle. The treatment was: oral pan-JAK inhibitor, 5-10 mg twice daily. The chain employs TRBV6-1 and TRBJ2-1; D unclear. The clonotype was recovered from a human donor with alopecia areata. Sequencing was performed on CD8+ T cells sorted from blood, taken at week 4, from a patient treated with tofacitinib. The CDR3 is CASSVYNEQFF. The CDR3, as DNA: TGTGCCAGCAGCGTGTACAATGAGCAGTTCTTC.